Listed below are T cell receptor beta chains from one sample, sequenced in a study of blood T cell repertoires in COVID-19. Clones were read by immunoSEQ multiplex PCR, and TCRdb kept only the in-frame ones, dropping some. The data hold about 200,000 clones, with roughly 84% observed a single time. The sequenced sample was peripheral blood. The receptors here all came from a man aged 50 to 59 with active or convalescent COVID-19. Both conserved end residues are part of each CDR3. The order of the fields is clone size, D gene, J gene, V gene, CDR3 protein, CDR3 DNA. The D gene is left open where the match is weak. Where a row states a size, it is once, few, many or the class of an expanded clone; other rows omit it.

>-|TRBD1|TRBJ1-1|TRBV5-4
CASSAKTGGNTEAFF
TGTGCCAGCAGCGCCAAGACAGGGGGGAACACTGAAGCTTTCTTT
>-|-|TRBJ1-1|TRBV4-3
CASSQGSGMNTEAFF
TGCGCCAGCAGCCAAGGTTCAGGGATGAACACTGAAGCTTTCTTT
>-|-|TRBJ1-4|TRBV5-1
CASSFGQSNNEKLFF
TGCGCCAGCAGCTTCGGACAGTCCAATAATGAAAAACTGTTTTTT
>-|-|TRBJ1-2|TRBV24-1
CATSDRSRGGYTF
TGTGCCACCAGTGACCGGAGTCGAGGTGGCTACACCTTC
>-|-|TRBJ2-1|TRBV7-8
CASSPASYNEQFF
TGTGCCAGCAGCCCCGCGTCCTACAATGAGCAGTTCTTC
>-|-|TRBJ2-2|TRBV15
CATSRARAGGELFF
TGTGCCACCAGCAGAGCAAGAGCTGGCGGGGAGCTGTTTTTT
>-|-|TRBJ1-2|TRBV19
CASRTSGHGYTF
TGTGCCAGTAGGACTTCAGGGCATGGCTACACCTTC
>-|TRBD1|TRBJ2-1|TRBV7-2
CASSAQGTVDNEQFF
TGTGCCAGCAGCGCCCAGGGGACAGTCGACAATGAGCAGTTCTTC
>-|-|TRBJ1-3|TRBV18
CASSPQGDGNTIYF
TGTGCCAGCTCACCACAGGGGGACGGAAACACCATATATTTT
>few|TRBD1|TRBJ2-7|TRBV28
CASSEQGREQYF
TGTGCCAGCAGCGAACAGGGGCGGGAGCAGTACTTC
>-|TRBD2|TRBJ2-1|TRBV4-1
CASSQSPGGKREQFF
TGCGCCAGCAGCCAGAGTCCGGGAGGGAAACGTGAGCAGTTCTTC
>few|-|TRBJ1-4|TRBV6-5
CASSYLRGGNEKLFF
TGTGCCAGCAGTTACCTGAGGGGGGGCAATGAAAAACTGTTTTTT
>-|-|TRBJ1-5|TRBV15
CATSRDSYQPQHF
TGTGCCACCAGCAGGGACAGTTATCAGCCCCAGCATTTT
>once|TRBD1|TRBJ1-2|TRBV2
CASNLRQGADYGYTF
TGTGCCAGCAACCTTAGACAGGGGGCTGATTATGGCTACACCTTC
>-|TRBD1|TRBJ1-3|TRBV29-1
CSVVDRDSGNTIYF
TGCAGCGTTGTTGACAGGGACTCTGGAAACACCATATATTTT
>-|-|TRBJ2-6|TRBV6-2/TRBV6-3
CASSRAPRLLSGANVLTF
TGTGCCAGCAGCCGAGCCCCCAGGTTACTCTCTGGGGCCAACGTCCTGACTTTC
>-|-|TRBJ2-7|TRBV4-1
CASSLQETYEQYF
TGCGCCAGCAGCCTACAGGAAACCTACGAGCAGTACTTC
>-|-|TRBJ1-1|TRBV5-4
CASSVPSNTEAFF
TGTGCCAGCAGCGTCCCAAGCAACACTGAAGCTTTCTTT
>-|-|TRBJ1-3|TRBV9
CASSVSGGGDTIYF
TGTGCCAGCAGCGTATCGGGAGGCGGGGACACCATATATTTT
>-|TRBD1|TRBJ2-2|TRBV5-1
CASSLLTGVNTGELFF
TGCGCCAGCAGCCTCCTGACAGGGGTGAACACCGGGGAGCTGTTTTTT